A single TCR beta chain is shown here with its context. Data came from immunoSEQ multiplex PCR; TCRdb stores just in-frame clones and leaves some out. The table records about 56,000 clones, around 90% of them present only once. This record belongs to a study of blood T cell repertoires in COVID-19. The sequence was collected from a man in his fifties or sixties with active COVID-19. Material: peripheral blood.

The DNA for the CDR3 is TGTGCCAGCAGTCATCGGACAGGCTCCTACGAGCAGTACTTC. Translating gives CASSHRTGSYEQYF. The chain is built from TRBV6-5 and TRBJ2-7; 7 bases are a match to TRBD1. The CDR3 totals 14 residues. V shed 5 bases and J 0 bases; nucleotides not matched to a gene: 4. In germline, CDR1 is MNHEY, CDR2 SVGAGI.